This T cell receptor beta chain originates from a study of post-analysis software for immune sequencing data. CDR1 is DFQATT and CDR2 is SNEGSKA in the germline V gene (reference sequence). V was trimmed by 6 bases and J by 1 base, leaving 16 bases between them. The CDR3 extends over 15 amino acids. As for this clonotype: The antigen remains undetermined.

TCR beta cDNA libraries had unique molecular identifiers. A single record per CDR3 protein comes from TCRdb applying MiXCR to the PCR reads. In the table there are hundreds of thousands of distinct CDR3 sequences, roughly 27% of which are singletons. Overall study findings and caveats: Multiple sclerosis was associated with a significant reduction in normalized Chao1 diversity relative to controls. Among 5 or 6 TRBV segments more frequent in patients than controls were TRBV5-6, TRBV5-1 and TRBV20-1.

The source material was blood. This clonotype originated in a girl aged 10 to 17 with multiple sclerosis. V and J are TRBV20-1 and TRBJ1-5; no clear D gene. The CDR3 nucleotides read TGCAGTGCCGTAGTTTCGAGGGAGAGCAATCAGCCCCAGCATTTT. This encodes CSAVVSRESNQPQHF.